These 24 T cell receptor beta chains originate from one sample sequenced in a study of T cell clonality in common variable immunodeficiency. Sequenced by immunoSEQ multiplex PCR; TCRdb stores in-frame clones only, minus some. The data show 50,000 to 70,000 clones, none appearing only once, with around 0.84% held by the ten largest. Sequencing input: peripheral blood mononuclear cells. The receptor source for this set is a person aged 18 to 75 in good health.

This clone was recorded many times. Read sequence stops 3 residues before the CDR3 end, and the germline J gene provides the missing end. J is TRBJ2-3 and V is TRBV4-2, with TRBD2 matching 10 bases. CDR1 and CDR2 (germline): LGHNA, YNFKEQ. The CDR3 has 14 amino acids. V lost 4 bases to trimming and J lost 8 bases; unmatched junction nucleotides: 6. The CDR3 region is CASSPSGRAGTQYF. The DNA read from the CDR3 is TGTGCCAGCAGCCCCAGCGGGAGGGCTGGTACG.

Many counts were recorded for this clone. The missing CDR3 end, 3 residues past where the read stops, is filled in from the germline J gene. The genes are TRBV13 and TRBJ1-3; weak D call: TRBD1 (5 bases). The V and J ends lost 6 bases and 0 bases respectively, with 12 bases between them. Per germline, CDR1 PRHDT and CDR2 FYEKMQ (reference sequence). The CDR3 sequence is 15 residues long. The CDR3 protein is CASRRWGSSGNTIYF. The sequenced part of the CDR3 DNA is TGTGCCAGCAGGCGGTGGGGCAGCTCTGGAAACACC. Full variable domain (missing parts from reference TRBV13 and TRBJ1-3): AAGVIQSPRHLIKEKRETATLKCYPIPRHDTVYWYQQGPGQDPQFLISFYEKMQSDKGSIPDRFSAQQFSDYHSELNMSSLELGDSALYFCASRRWGSSGNTIYFGEGSWLTVV.

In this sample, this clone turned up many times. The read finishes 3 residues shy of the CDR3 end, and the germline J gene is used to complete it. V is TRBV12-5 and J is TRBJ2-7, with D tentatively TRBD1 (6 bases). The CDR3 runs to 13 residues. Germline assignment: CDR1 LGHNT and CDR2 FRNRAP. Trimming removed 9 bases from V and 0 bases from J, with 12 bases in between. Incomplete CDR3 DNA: TGTGCTAGCCAACGGGACAACTCCTACGAG. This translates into CASQRDNSYE. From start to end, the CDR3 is CASQRDNSYEQYF.

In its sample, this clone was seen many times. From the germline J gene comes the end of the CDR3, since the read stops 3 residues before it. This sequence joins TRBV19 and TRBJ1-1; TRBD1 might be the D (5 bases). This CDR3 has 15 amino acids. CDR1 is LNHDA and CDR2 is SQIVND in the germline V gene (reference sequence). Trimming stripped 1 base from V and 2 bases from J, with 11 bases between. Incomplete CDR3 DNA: TGTGCCAGTAGTATAGGGGGGGAAATCAACACTGAA. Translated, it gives CASSIGGEINTE. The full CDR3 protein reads CASSIGGEINTEAFF.

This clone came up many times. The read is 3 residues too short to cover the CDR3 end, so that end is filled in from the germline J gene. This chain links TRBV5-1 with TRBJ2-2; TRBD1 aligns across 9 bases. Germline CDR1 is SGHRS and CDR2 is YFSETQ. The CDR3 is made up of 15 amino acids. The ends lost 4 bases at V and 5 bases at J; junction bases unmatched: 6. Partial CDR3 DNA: TGCGCCAGCAGCCCCGGGACAGGGAATACCGGGGAG. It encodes CASSPGTGNTGE. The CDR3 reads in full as CASSPGTGNTGELFF. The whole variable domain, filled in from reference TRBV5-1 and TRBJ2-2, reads KAGVTQTPRYLIKTRGQQVTLSCSPISGHRSVSWYQQTPGQGLQFLFEYFSETQRNKGNFPGRFSGRQFSNSRSEMNVSTLELGDSALYLCASSPGTGNTGELFFGEGSRLTVL.

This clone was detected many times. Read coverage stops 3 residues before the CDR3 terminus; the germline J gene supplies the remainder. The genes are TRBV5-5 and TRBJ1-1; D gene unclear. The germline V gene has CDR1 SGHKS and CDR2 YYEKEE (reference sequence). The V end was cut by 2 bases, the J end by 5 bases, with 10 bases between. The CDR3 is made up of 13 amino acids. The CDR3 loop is CASSFYTGTEAFF. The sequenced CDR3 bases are TGTGCCAGCAGCTTCTATACGGGGACTGAA.

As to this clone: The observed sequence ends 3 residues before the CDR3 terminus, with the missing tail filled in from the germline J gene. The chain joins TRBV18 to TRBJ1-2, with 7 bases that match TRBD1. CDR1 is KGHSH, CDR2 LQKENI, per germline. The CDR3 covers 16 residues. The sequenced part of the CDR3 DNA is TGTGCCAGCTCACTCCCGCCAAGATGGGGGACAGATACC. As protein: CASSLPPRWGTDT. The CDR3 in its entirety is CASSLPPRWGTDTYTF.

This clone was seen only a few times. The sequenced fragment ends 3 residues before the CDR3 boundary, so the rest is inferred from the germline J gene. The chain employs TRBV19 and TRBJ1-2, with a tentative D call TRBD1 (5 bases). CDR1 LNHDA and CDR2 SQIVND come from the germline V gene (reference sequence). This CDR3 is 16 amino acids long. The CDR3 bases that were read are TGTGCCAGTAGTATCGGGCTAGCGGGACCCCCAGATACC. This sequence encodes CASSIGLAGPPDT. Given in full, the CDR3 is CASSIGLAGPPDTYTF.

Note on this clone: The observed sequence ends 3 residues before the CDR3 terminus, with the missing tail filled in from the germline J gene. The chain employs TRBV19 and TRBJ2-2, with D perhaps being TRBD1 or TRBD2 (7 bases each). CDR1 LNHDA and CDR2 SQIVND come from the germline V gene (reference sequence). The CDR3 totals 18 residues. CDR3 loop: CASSSAIPTGRENEKLFF. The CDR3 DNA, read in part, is TGTGCCAGTAGTTCCGCTATTCCGACAGGGAGGGAGAATGAAAAG.

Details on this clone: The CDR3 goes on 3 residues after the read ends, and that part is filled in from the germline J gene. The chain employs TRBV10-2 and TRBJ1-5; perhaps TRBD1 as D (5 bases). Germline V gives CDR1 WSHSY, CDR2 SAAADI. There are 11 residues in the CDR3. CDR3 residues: CASKSGGPQHF. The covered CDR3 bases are TGCGCCAGCAAAAGCGGGGGACCC.

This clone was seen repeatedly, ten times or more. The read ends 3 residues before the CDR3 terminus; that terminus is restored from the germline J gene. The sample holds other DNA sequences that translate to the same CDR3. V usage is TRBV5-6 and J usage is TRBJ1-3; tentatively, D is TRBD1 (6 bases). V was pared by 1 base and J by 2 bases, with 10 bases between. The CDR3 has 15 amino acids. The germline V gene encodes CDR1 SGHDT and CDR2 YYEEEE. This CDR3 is CASSLRTGTGNTIYF. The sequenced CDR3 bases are TGTGCCAGCAGCTTGCGCACAGGGACTGGAAACACC.

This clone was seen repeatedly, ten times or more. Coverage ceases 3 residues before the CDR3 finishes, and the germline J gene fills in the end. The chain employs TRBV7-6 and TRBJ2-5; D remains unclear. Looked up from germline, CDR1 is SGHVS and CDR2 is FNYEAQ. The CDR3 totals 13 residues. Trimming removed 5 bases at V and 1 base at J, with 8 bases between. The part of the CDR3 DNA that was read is TGTGCCAGCAGCGGGCCCGCCCAAGAGACC. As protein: CASSGPAQET. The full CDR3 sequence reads CASSGPAQETQYF.

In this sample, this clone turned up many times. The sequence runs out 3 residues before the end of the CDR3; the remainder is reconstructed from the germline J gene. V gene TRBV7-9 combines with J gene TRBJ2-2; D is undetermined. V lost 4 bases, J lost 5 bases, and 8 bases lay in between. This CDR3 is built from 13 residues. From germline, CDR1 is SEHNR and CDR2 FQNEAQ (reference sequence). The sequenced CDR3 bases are TGTGCCAGCAGCTCTAGGTGGACCGGGGAG. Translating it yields CASSSRWTGE. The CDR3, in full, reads CASSSRWTGELFF.

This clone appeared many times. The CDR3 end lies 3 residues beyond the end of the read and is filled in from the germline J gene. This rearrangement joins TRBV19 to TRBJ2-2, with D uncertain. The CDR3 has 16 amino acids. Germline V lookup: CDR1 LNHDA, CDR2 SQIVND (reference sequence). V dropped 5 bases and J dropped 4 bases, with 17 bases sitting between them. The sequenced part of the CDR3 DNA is TGTGCCAGTAGTCAGTACTTCCCTTCAGGCACCGGGGAG. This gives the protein CASSQYFPSGTGE. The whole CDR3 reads CASSQYFPSGTGELFF. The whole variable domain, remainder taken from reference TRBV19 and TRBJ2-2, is DGGITQSPKYLFRKEGQNVTLSCEQNLNHDAMYWYRQDPGQGLRLIYYSQIVNDFQKGDIAEGYSVSREKKESFPLTVTSAQKNPTAFYLCASSQYFPSGTGELFFGEGSRLTVL.

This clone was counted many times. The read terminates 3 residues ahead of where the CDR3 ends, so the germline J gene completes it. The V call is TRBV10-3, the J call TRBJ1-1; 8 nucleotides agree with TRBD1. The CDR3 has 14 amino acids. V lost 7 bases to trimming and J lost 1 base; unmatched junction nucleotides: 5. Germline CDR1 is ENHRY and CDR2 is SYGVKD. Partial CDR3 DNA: TGTGCCATCACCCAAGACAGGGGGAACACTGAA. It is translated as CAITQDRGNTE. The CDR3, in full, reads CAITQDRGNTEAFF.

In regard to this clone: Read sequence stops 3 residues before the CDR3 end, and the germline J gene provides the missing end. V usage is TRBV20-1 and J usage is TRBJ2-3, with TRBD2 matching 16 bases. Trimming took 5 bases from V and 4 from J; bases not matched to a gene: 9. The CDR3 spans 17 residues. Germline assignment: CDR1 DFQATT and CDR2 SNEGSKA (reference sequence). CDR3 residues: CSAPPPGTSGGADTQYF. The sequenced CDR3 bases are TGCAGTGCTCCCCCCCCCGGGACTAGCGGGGGGGCAGATACG.

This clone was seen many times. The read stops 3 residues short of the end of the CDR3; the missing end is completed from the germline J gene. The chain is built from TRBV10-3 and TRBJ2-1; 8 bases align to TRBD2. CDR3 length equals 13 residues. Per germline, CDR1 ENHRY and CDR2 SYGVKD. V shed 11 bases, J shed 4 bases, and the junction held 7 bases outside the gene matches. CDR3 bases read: TGTGCCTCGGGGGGGGAAACTTACAATGAG. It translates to CASGGETYNE. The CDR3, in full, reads CASGGETYNEQFF.

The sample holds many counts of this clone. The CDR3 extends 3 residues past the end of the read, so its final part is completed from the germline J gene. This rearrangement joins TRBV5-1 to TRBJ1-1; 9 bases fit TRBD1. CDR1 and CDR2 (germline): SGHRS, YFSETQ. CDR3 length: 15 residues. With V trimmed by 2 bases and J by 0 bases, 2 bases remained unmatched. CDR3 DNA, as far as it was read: TGCGCCAGCAGCTTTGGGACAGGGTTGAACACTGAA. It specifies CASSFGTGLNTE. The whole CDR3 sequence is CASSFGTGLNTEAFF.

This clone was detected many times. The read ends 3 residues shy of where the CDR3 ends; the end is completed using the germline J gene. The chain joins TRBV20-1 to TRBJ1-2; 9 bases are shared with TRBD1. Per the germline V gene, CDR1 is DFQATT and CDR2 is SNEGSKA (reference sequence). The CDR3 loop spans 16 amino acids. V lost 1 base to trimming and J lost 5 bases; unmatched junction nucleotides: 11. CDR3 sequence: CSARARDRDLFYGYTF. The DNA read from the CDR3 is TGCAGTGCTAGAGCCCGGGACAGGGATCTTTTTTATGGC.

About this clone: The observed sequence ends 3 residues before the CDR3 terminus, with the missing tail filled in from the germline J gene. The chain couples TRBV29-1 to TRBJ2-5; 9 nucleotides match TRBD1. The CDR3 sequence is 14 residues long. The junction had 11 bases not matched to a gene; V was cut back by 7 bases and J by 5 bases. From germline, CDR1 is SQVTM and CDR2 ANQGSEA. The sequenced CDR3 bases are TGCAGCGCCCACCGGGACAGGGAATTTGAGACC. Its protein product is CSAHRDREFET. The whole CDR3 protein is CSAHRDREFETQYF.

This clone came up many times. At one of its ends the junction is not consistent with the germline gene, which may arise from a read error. The CDR3 bases that were read are TGCGCCAGCAGCCACTTTGGGGGCACGGATACG. As protein: CASSHFGGTDT. The whole CDR3 protein is CASSHFGGTDTQYF. The rearrangement uses TRBV4-1 and TRBJ2-3, with D possibly being TRBD1 (6 bases). The read halts 3 residues ahead of the CDR3 end, with the missing end drawn from the germline J gene. The germline gives CDR1 MGHRA, CDR2 YSYEKL. The CDR3 contains 14 residues.

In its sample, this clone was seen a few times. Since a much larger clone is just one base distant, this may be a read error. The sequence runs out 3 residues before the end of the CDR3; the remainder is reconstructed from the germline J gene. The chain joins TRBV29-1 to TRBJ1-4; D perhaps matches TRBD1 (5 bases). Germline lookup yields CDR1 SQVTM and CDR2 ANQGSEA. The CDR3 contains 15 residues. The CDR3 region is CSVVLGPSGANVLFF. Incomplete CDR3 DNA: TGCAGCGTTGTGTTGGGGCCCTCTGGGGCCAACGTA.

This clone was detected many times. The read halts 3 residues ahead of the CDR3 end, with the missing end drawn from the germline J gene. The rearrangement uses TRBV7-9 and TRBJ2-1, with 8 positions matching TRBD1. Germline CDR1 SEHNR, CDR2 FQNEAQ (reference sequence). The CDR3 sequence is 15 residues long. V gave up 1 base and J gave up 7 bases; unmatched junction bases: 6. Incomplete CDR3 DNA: TGTGCCAGCAGCTTAGGGCGACAGGGGAGGAATGAG. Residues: CASSLGRQGRNE. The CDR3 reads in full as CASSLGRQGRNEQFF.

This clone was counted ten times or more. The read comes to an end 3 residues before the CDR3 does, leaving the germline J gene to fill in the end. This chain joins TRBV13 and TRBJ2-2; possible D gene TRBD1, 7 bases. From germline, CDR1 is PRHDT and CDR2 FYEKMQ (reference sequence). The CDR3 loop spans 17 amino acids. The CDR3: CASSLDPRGATNEKLFF. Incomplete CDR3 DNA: TGTGCCAGCAGCTTAGATCCCAGGGGGGCAACTAATGAAAAG.